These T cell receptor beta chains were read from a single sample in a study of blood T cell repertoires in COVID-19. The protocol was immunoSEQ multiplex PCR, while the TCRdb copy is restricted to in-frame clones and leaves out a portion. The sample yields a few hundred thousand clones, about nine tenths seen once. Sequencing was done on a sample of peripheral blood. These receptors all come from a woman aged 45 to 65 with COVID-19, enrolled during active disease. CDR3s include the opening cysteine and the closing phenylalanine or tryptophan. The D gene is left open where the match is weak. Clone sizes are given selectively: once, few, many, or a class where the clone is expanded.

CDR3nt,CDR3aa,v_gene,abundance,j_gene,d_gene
TGCGCCAGCAGCGCGGAGGGAGCTGCGGCAGGGCAGGGCTTGGGTGAGCAGTTCTTC,CASSAEGAAAGQGLGEQFF,TRBV5-1,NA,TRBJ2-1,NA
TGTGCCTGGAGTAACGGACATGAAGCTTTCTTT,CAWSNGHEAFF,TRBV30,NA,TRBJ1-1,NA
TGTGCCAGCAGCTTGGACAGGGGACAGGGACTGTTTTTT,CASSLDRGQGLFF,TRBV5-6,few,TRBJ1-4,TRBD1
TGTGCCAGCAGCTTGATCAACCTCGGACAGAAATTCTATGGCTACACCTTC,CASSLINLGQKFYGYTF,TRBV5-5,NA,TRBJ1-2,NA
TGTGCCAGCAGTGACAGGGGTGGGTTTGGCAATCAGCCCCAGCATTTT,CASSDRGGFGNQPQHF,TRBV27,NA,TRBJ1-5,TRBD1
TGCGCCAGCAGCCAAGATACGGGACAGGGACGCGAAAAACTGTTTTTT,CASSQDTGQGREKLFF,TRBV4-3,NA,TRBJ1-4,TRBD1
TGTGCCAGCAGCCAAGCGGGAGTGAGAAGAGATACGCAGTATTTT,CASSQAGVRRDTQYF,TRBV3-1/TRBV3-2,NA,TRBJ2-3,NA
TGTGCCAGCAGTGACGTCTATGGGACAGGGGCTTACAATGAGCAGTTCTTC,CASSDVYGTGAYNEQFF,TRBV6-4,NA,TRBJ2-1,TRBD1
TGTGCCTGGAGTGTTAGACAGGACACTGAAGCTTTCTTT,CAWSVRQDTEAFF,TRBV30,NA,TRBJ1-1,NA
TGTGCCAGCTCACCACGACTAGCGGAACACTACAATGAGCAGTTCTTC,CASSPRLAEHYNEQFF,TRBV18,NA,TRBJ2-1,TRBD2
TGTGCCAGCAGAGCGGAAAACACTGAAGCTTTCTTT,CASRAENTEAFF,TRBV6-5,NA,TRBJ1-1,NA
TGTGCCAGCTCACCTCGGACAGGGTTCTACAATGAGCAGTTCTTC,CASSPRTGFYNEQFF,TRBV18,NA,TRBJ2-1,TRBD1
TGTGCCAGTAGTCCGACAGGATCGGGGTACAATGAGCAGTTCTTC,CASSPTGSGYNEQFF,TRBV19,NA,TRBJ2-1,NA
TGTGCCAGCCGGGAGGGAGGAAAGAACACTGAAGCTTTCTTT,CASREGGKNTEAFF,TRBV28,NA,TRBJ1-1,NA
TGCAGTGCTGAGGTATGGGAGACCCAGTACTTC,CSAEVWETQYF,TRBV20-1,NA,TRBJ2-5,NA
TGCGCCAGCAGCTTGAGTGGCAGGGGCAATGAGCAGTTCTTC,CASSLSGRGNEQFF,TRBV5-1,NA,TRBJ2-1,NA